These 32 T cell receptor beta chains originate from one sample sequenced in a study of ipilimumab plus nivolumab after autologous stem cell transplantation. Here immunoSEQ multiplex PCR was the method, and the copy in TCRdb shows in-frame clones only, minus some. The sample lists 20,000 to 25,000 clones; approximately 73% were seen once. Material: PBMCs, obtained in a trial of ipilimumab plus nivolumab as post-transplant consolidation. Receptors originate from a male donor with diffuse large B-cell lymphoma.

J is TRBJ2-1 and V is TRBV7-9, with TRBD2 identical over 7 bases. This CDR3 has 13 amino acids. Germline CDR1 is SEHNR and CDR2 is FQNEAQ (reference sequence). V trimming: 11 bases; J trimming: 4 bases; junction bases outside the gene matches: 8. Here the CDR3 DNA reads TGTGCCTCGCGGGGGACCAATTACAATGAGCAGTTCTTC. Translating it yields CASRGTNYNEQFF.

To note about this clone: Different DNA sequences within this sample yield the same CDR3. The chain is built from TRBV5-1 and TRBJ2-7, with D possibly TRBD1 on 6 matching bases. The CDR3 extends over 14 amino acids. V lost 0 bases, J lost 3 bases, and 10 bases lay in between. Germline V lookup: CDR1 SGHRS, CDR2 YFSETQ. For the CDR3, the DNA is TGCGCCAGCAGCTTGGGGCAGGGGAGCTACGAGCAGTACTTC. Its protein product is CASSLGQGSYEQYF.

J is TRBJ2-4 and V is TRBV28; no definite D call. The CDR3 consists of 14 residues. V gave up 6 bases and J gave up 1 base, with 10 bases separating them. The germline V gene encodes CDR1 MDHEN and CDR2 SYDVKM. This CDR3 reads CASRKRVAKNIQYF. DNA for the CDR3: TGTGCCAGCAGGAAGCGTGTTGCCAAAAACATTCAGTACTTC.

As to this clone: One junction end does not reproduce the germline sequence, and a read error may be involved. J is TRBJ2-4 and V is TRBV15; D is possibly TRBD1 or TRBD2 (5 bases each). Germline-derived CDR1 and CDR2 are LNHNV and YYDKDF (reference sequence). The CDR3 is made up of 19 amino acids. The CDR3 reads CATGRTRSGTGLAKNIQYF. The CDR3 DNA follows: TGTGCCACCGGCAGAACTAGATCTGGGACGGGCCTAGCCAAAAACATTCAGTACTTC.

This chain joins TRBV5-1 and TRBJ1-3; TRBD1 aligns across 10 bases. The CDR3 covers 16 residues. Looked up from germline, CDR1 is SGHRS and CDR2 is YFSETQ. V shed 4 bases and J 0 bases; nucleotides not matched to a gene: 4. The CDR3 protein is CASSTGQGDSGNTIYF. CDR3 in DNA: TGCGCCAGCAGCACCGGACAGGGGGACTCTGGAAACACCATATATTTT. The full variable domain, completed using reference TRBV5-1 and TRBJ1-3, is KAGVTQTPRYLIKTRGQQVTLSCSPISGHRSVSWYQQTPGQGLQFLFEYFSETQRNKGNFPGRFSGRQFSNSRSEMNVSTLELGDSALYLCASSTGQGDSGNTIYFGEGSWLTVV.

The chain has TRBV19 and TRBJ1-3, with D hard to call. Germline CDR1 reads LNHDA; CDR2 reads SQIVND (reference sequence). The CDR3 covers 12 residues. V was clipped by 1 base and J by 2 bases, with 0 bases between them. Here the CDR3 reads CASSIAGNTIYF. Here the CDR3 DNA reads TGTGCCAGTAGTATAGCTGGAAACACCATATATTTT.

This clone was detected only a few times. V and J are TRBV5-1 and TRBJ2-5; TRBD1 matches 11 bases. With V trimmed by 4 bases and J by 4 bases, 9 bases remained unmatched. The CDR3 extends over 16 amino acids. Germline V lookup: CDR1 SGHRS, CDR2 YFSETQ. As DNA, the CDR3 is TGCGCCAGCAGCCCCGTAGGACAGGGGGCCTTAGAGACCCAGTACTTC. Protein product: CASSPVGQGALETQYF. Combining the CDR3 with reference TRBV5-1 and TRBJ2-5 gives the whole variable domain KAGVTQTPRYLIKTRGQQVTLSCSPISGHRSVSWYQQTPGQGLQFLFEYFSETQRNKGNFPGRFSGRQFSNSRSEMNVSTLELGDSALYLCASSPVGQGALETQYFGPGTRLLVL.

V gene TRBV5-6 combines with J gene TRBJ2-7; 8 nucleotides align to TRBD1. The CDR3 runs to 13 residues. V lost 4 bases and J lost 1; bases outside the gene matches: 1. Germline V gives CDR1 SGHDT, CDR2 YYEEEE. CDR3 region: CASSRDRSYEQYF. The CDR3 DNA reads as TGTGCCAGCAGCCGGGACAGGTCCTACGAGCAGTACTTC.

This clone has a handful of counts. This chain links TRBV19 with TRBJ2-3; D is unclear. Germline assignment: CDR1 LNHDA and CDR2 SQIVND (reference sequence). V lost 1 base and J 0 bases, leaving 8 bases between the germline ends. The CDR3 is 15 residues long. The CDR3 DNA follows: TGTGCCAGTAGTATAGGTTTCTCTAGCACAGATACGCAGTATTTT. Translated, it gives CASSIGFSSTDTQYF.

CDR3 nucleotides: TGCGCCAGCAGTGTCCTCGGGACAGCCTTGAACACTGAAGCTTTCTTT. It translates to CASSVLGTALNTEAFF. J is TRBJ1-1 and V is TRBV23-1; TRBD1 aligns across 7 bases. Being an ORF, TRBV23-1 has a function that is uncertain. This CDR3 is built from 16 residues. The junction had 9 bases not matched to a gene; V was cut back by 5 bases and J by 0 bases.

The CDR3 loop is CASSPGRFGTDTQYF. The CDR3 region has the DNA TGTGCCAGCTCACCAGGGCGCTTTGGCACAGATACGCAGTATTTT. This chain connects TRBV18 to TRBJ2-3; D call uncertain. The CDR3 is 15 amino acids. The germline V and J ends were trimmed by 2 bases and 1 base, with 10 bases remaining between them. Germline V CDR1 and CDR2: KGHSH, LQKENI.

The rearrangement uses TRBV10-3 and TRBJ1-1; no clear D. Trimming stripped 0 bases from V and 11 bases from J, with 13 bases between. The CDR3 sequence is 13 residues long. Germline CDR1 ENHRY, CDR2 SYGVKD. CDR3 sequence (DNA): TGTGCCATCAGTGAGTCTGACACGTGGCAGGCTTTCTTT. Protein: CAISESDTWQAFF.

The V call is TRBV2, the J call TRBJ2-7; D call uncertain. The CDR3 consists of 11 residues. In germline, CDR1 is SNHLY, CDR2 FYNNEI. Trimming stripped 2 bases from V and 7 bases from J, with 6 bases between. CDR3 residues: CASSELGEQYF. CDR3 DNA sequence: TGTGCCAGCAGTGAATTAGGTGAGCAGTACTTC. The full variable domain, with the rest looked up from reference TRBV2 and TRBJ2-7, is EPEVTQTPSHQVTQMGQEVILRCVPISNHLYFYWYRQILGQKVEFLVSFYNNEISEKSEIFDDQFSVERPDGSNFTLKIRSTKLEDSAMYFCASSELGEQYFGPGTRLTVT.

This clone was seen a handful of times. The J gene is TRBJ2-2, the V gene TRBV10-1; 11 bases are a match to TRBD2. Unmatched junction bases numbered 7, after V lost 6 bases and J lost 7 bases. The germline V gene encodes CDR1 WNHNN and CDR2 SYGVQD (reference sequence). This CDR3 is 15 amino acids long. CDR3 sequence reads: CASSRLAGIGGELFF. The CDR3 DNA is TGCGCCAGCAGCAGACTAGCGGGAATCGGCGGGGAGCTGTTTTTT.

This clone was seen only a few times. The rearrangement uses TRBV5-6 and TRBJ2-7; 7 positions agree with TRBD1. The CDR3 extends over 14 amino acids. After removal of 3 bases from V and 5 bases from J, the junction contained 8 bases not matched to a gene. Germline CDR1 and CDR2: SGHDT and YYEEEE. The CDR3 here is CASSSGGQVDEQYF. CDR3 bases: TGTGCCAGCAGCTCTGGTGGACAGGTAGACGAGCAGTACTTC.

This clone was seen a handful of times. This rearrangement joins TRBV6-5 to TRBJ1-1; D not resolved. The CDR3 contains 13 residues. The V end was cut by 10 bases, the J end by 0 bases, with 12 bases between. Germline assignment: CDR1 MNHEY and CDR2 SVGAGI. The chain's CDR3 is CATRRNLNTEAFF. CDR3 nucleotides: TGTGCCACTAGGAGGAATTTGAACACTGAAGCTTTCTTT.

This chain uses TRBV9 with TRBJ1-2, with D possibly being TRBD1 (6 bases). The V and J ends lost 3 bases and 8 bases respectively, with 11 bases between them. The germline V gene has CDR1 SGDLS and CDR2 YYNGEE. The CDR3 has 12 amino acids. Written as DNA, the CDR3 is TGTGCCAGCAGCGCCAGGGGTAAAGGCTACACCTTC. This translates into CASSARGKGYTF. Variable domain in full (rest from reference TRBV9 and TRBJ1-2): DSGVTQTPKHLITATGQRVTLRCSPRSGDLSVYWYQQSLDQGLQFLIQYYNGEERAKGNILERFSAQQFPDLHSELNLSSLELGDSALYFCASSARGKGYTFGSGTRLTVV.

The V and J genes are TRBV5-1 and TRBJ2-7; D may be TRBD2 (6 bases). The CDR3 is made up of 14 amino acids. V was clipped by 4 bases and J by 6 bases, with 17 bases between them. Germline V gives CDR1 SGHRS, CDR2 YFSETQ. CDR3 sequence reads: CASSRPQGGGEQYF. DNA for the CDR3: TGCGCCAGCAGCCGTCCCCAGGGAGGTGGCGAGCAGTACTTC.

This chain uses TRBV19 with TRBJ2-7, with D perhaps TRBD2 (6 bases). CDR1 LNHDA and CDR2 SQIVND come from the germline V gene (reference sequence). V was clipped by 3 bases and J by 2 bases, with 14 bases between them. The CDR3 runs to 15 residues. This CDR3 is CASSISLAMTYEQYF. The CDR3 nucleotides read TGTGCCAGTAGTATTTCGCTAGCGATGACCTACGAGCAGTACTTC. Together with reference TRBV19 and TRBJ2-7, the CDR3 gives the full variable domain: DGGITQSPKYLFRKEGQNVTLSCEQNLNHDAMYWYRQDPGQGLRLIYYSQIVNDFQKGDIAEGYSVSREKKESFPLTVTSAQKNPTAFYLCASSISLAMTYEQYFGPGTRLTVT.

V and J are TRBV7-9 and TRBJ2-7, with 10 bases matching TRBD2. Germline loops: CDR1 SEHNR, CDR2 FQNEAQ (reference sequence). With 5 bases clipped from V and 5 bases from J, the junction kept 6 bases outside the gene matches. This CDR3 has 14 amino acids. The CDR3 DNA is TGTGCCAGCAGCCGTAGCGGGAGGAAAGACGAGCAGTACTTC. Encoded protein: CASSRSGRKDEQYF.

The chain combines TRBV28 with TRBJ1-2, with D possibly being TRBD1 (6 bases). Germline V lookup: CDR1 MDHEN, CDR2 SYDVKM. The CDR3 is made up of 14 amino acids. Deletions cut 2 bases from V and 2 bases from J, with 9 bases between. The CDR3 DNA reads TGTGCCAGCAGTTTACAACAGGGAAACTATGGCTACACCTTC. Its translation is CASSLQQGNYGYTF.

The chain carries TRBV9 and TRBJ1-1, with 7 nucleotides matching TRBD1. Germline V gene sequence: CDR1 SGDLS, CDR2 YYNGEE. The CDR3 totals 14 residues. J was trimmed by 4 bases and V by 7 bases; bases with no gene match: 10. CDR3 sequence: CASDRQGSGTEAFF. The CDR3 region has the DNA TGTGCCAGCGACCGACAGGGATCGGGCACTGAAGCTTTCTTT.

For the CDR3, the DNA is TGTGCCAGTTCCCGGAGGTTGGGGGCCTACGAGCAGTACTTC. This sequence encodes CASSRRLGAYEQYF. The chain employs TRBV19 and TRBJ2-7; D might be TRBD1 or TRBD2, each matching 5 bases. CDR1 is LNHDA, CDR2 SQIVND, per germline (reference sequence). The V end was cut by 8 bases, the J end by 2 bases, with 16 bases between. CDR3 size: 14 residues.

This rearrangement joins TRBV7-2 to TRBJ2-1; the match to TRBD2 covers 7 bases. The germline V gene encodes CDR1 SGHTA and CDR2 FQGNSA. CDR3 length: 14 amino acids. The ends lost 5 bases at V and 4 bases at J; junction bases unmatched: 5. Here the CDR3 reads CASSLSGRYNEQFF. In DNA form, the CDR3 reads TGTGCCAGCAGCCTTAGCGGGCGGTACAATGAGCAGTTCTTC. Filled out from reference TRBV7-2 and TRBJ2-1, the complete variable domain reads GAGVSQSPSNKVTEKGKDVELRCDPISGHTALYWYRQSLGQGLEFLIYFQGNSAPDKSGLPSDRFSAERTGGSVSTLTIQRTQQEDSAVYLCASSLSGRYNEQFFGPGTRLTVL.

The chain links TRBV2 to TRBJ1-4; 9 positions match TRBD1. This CDR3 has 15 residues. Germline lookup yields CDR1 SNHLY and CDR2 FYNNEI. Losses at the gene ends were 6 bases for V and 2 bases for J; bases not matched to a gene: 4. The CDR3 coding sequence is TGTGCCAGCAGGCTAACAGGGGGCACTAATGAAAAACTGTTTTTT. Its translation is CASRLTGGTNEKLFF.

This clone was detected a few times. The gene calls are TRBV10-3 and TRBJ2-2, with a possible D match to TRBD2 (5 bases). CDR3 length equals 15 residues. Germline CDR1 ENHRY, CDR2 SYGVKD. The ends were cut back, 4 bases at V and 1 base at J, with 10 bases in the middle. The chain's CDR3 is CAISVRDLNTGELFF. The CDR3 DNA sequence: TGTGCCATCAGTGTCCGGGATTTGAACACCGGGGAGCTGTTTTTT.

This clone was seen more than once but under ten times. The junction departs from germline at one end; a sequencing error may be responsible. J is TRBJ2-2 and V is TRBV7-7; 9 nucleotides line up with TRBD1. The length of the CDR3 is 15 residues. Germline assignment: CDR1 SSHAT and CDR2 FNYEAQ (reference sequence). The CDR3 here is CASSPGTGIRGELFF. DNA for the CDR3: TGTGCTAGCAGCCCCGGGACAGGGATAAGAGGGGAGCTGTTTTTT.

The chain links TRBV9 to TRBJ2-5; D is unclear. The germline V gene encodes CDR1 SGDLS and CDR2 YYNGEE. CDR3 length equals 13 residues. Trimming left V 4 bases short and J 4 bases short, with 11 bases between. The CDR3 sequence: CASSLLVGETQYF. The DNA of the CDR3 is TGTGCCAGCAGCCTATTAGTTGGAGAGACCCAGTACTTC.

This clone appeared a single time. The CDR3 spells CASSVGGEAYEQYF. CDR3 DNA sequence: TGTGCCAGCAGCGTTGGGGGGGAGGCCTACGAGCAGTACTTC. The chain links TRBV7-9 to TRBJ2-7, with 7 bases matching TRBD2. This CDR3 comprises 14 residues. The trim removed 5 bases at V and 2 bases at J, leaving 6 bases unmatched. Germline CDR1 is SEHNR and CDR2 is FQNEAQ (reference sequence).

This clone was recorded once. The V call is TRBV5-5, the J call TRBJ1-2, with a tentative D call TRBD1 (5 bases). This CDR3 has 13 residues. Germline values: CDR1 SGHKS, CDR2 YYEKEE (reference sequence). Deletions cut 2 bases from V and 4 bases from J, with 9 bases between. CDR3 DNA sequence: TGTGCCAGCAGCTTTGACAGACGCTATGGCTACACCTTC. This codes for CASSFDRRYGYTF.

This chain links TRBV7-9 with TRBJ2-7; 7 nucleotides line up with TRBD2. The CDR3 consists of 15 residues. Trimming took 3 bases from V and 3 from J; bases not matched to a gene: 8. The germline V gene has CDR1 SEHNR and CDR2 FQNEAQ (reference sequence). CDR3 protein: CASSLAPSGLYEQYF. The CDR3 bases are TGTGCCAGCAGCTTGGCGCCTAGCGGCCTCTACGAGCAGTACTTC.

This chain uses TRBV14 with TRBJ2-3; D is ambiguous. V was clipped by 3 bases and J by 6 bases, with 13 bases between them. Germline assignment: CDR1 SGHDN and CDR2 FVKESK. The CDR3 covers 14 residues. CDR3 region: CASSQSPPADTQYF. In DNA, the CDR3 is TGTGCCAGCAGCCAGTCCCCCCCTGCCGATACGCAGTATTTT.